This T cell receptor beta chain was retrieved from a study of shared clonotypes between healthy human individuals. Using immunoSEQ multiplex PCR, the repertoire was profiled, and TCRdb retains in-frame clones only, with some absent. The sample holds 800,000 to 1,200,000 clones, 78% seen once. Points on this clone: Its antigen is not identified.

The study's findings and limits: Clonotype sharing among donors likely depends on sequencing depth. Generation probabilities of non-shared clonotypes were lower (relative to those shared by all four donors). In this cohort, only blood was sampled, and tissue repertoires likely differ.

Naive CD4+ cells were CD45RA-selected; the remaining cells were memory. V was cut by 3 bases and J by 0 bases, with 9 bases left in between. CDR1 and CDR2 from the germline V gene are SGHNT and YYREEE (reference sequence). The CDR3 is 14 residues long. This clonotype was sampled from a man between 18 and 29 years old in good health. Some clones in this sample may be carry-over from other donors' samples. Input material: memory CD4+ T cells from PBMCs. Specified subset: CD45RA-negative fraction. This chain links TRBV5-4 with TRBJ2-5, with TRBD1 as a possible D gene (6 bases). CDR3: CASSSQGNQETQYF. In DNA form, the CDR3 reads TGTGCCAGCAGCTCACAGGGAAACCAAGAGACCCAGTACTTC.